A selection of T cell receptor beta chains follows, all from one sample in a study of CD8 T cells in Susac syndrome. TCRdb recomputed calls from the immunoSEQ multiplex PCR reads with MiXCR, one row per CDR3 protein. Here the sample spans about 300,000 distinct CDR3 sequences, 70% to 90% being singletons. The sample consisted of CD8+ T cells from PBMCs. The receptor source for this set is a human donor with multiple sclerosis. Each CDR3 is given with its conserved first and last residue. The order of the fields is V gene, J gene, clone size, D gene, CDR3 protein, CDR3 DNA. A D gene is named only where the DNA matches it firmly. Clone size, where shown, is once, few, many, or a class for clones that have expanded.

TRBV20-1	TRBJ2-3	-	TRBD2	CSAKDTGVSTSGWTDTQYF	TGCAGTGCTAAGGATACCGGAGTGTCGACTAGCGGGTGGACAGATACGCAGTATTTT
TRBV29-1	TRBJ2-7	-	TRBD2	CSVDGGRAYEQYF	TGCAGCGTTGACGGCGGGAGGGCCTACGAGCAGTACTTC
TRBV7-9	TRBJ1-4	-	TRBD1	CASSPPDRGYEKLFF	TGTGCCAGCAGCCCGCCGGACAGGGGGTACGAAAAACTGTTTTTT
TRBV20-1	TRBJ2-7	-	TRBD2	CSARDSTSGPYEQYF	TGCAGTGCTAGAGATTCCACTAGCGGCCCCTACGAGCAGTACTTC
TRBV11-2	TRBJ2-1	-	-	CASSTGPLGRNEQFF	TGTGCCAGCTCGACCGGTCCCCTCGGGCGCAATGAGCAGTTCTTC
TRBV28	TRBJ2-1	-	TRBD1	CASSTAGQGLNEQFF	TGTGCCAGCAGTACCGCGGGACAGGGGCTCAATGAGCAGTTCTTC
TRBV2	TRBJ1-1	-	-	CASSDWGGYTEAFF	TGTGCCAGCAGTGATTGGGGCGGGTACACTGAAGCTTTCTTT
TRBV7-2	TRBJ2-2	-	TRBD1	CASSSPDRATGELFF	TGTGCCAGCAGCTCCCCGGACAGGGCTACCGGGGAGCTGTTTTTT
TRBV15	TRBJ2-5	-	-	CATSTPRGPETQYF	TGTGCCACCAGCACCCCTCGCGGGCCAGAGACCCAGTACTTC
TRBV5-6	TRBJ2-1	few	-	CASSHGGPYNEQFF	TGTGCCAGCAGCCATGGGGGGCCATACAATGAGCAGTTCTTC
TRBV23-1	TRBJ1-1	-	-	CASIRGPEAFF	TGCGCCAGCATCCGGGGGCCTGAAGCTTTCTTT
TRBV19	TRBJ2-1	-	TRBD1	CASSYVSPGQDNEQFF	TGTGCCAGTAGTTACGTAAGCCCGGGACAGGACAATGAGCAGTTCTTC
TRBV9	TRBJ2-2	-	-	CASSVPSTAIGNPNTGELFF	TGTGCCAGCAGCGTGCCCAGTACAGCAATCGGCAATCCGAACACCGGGGAGCTGTTTTTT
TRBV29-1	TRBJ2-1	-	TRBD1	CSVRGGYLGEQFF	TGCAGCGTCCGAGGGGGCTACCTAGGTGAGCAGTTCTTC
TRBV21-1	TRBJ2-7	once	-	CASSKDPGTSGTYEQYF	TGTGCCAGCAGCAAAGACCCCGGGACTAGCGGAACCTACGAGCAGTACTTC
TRBV9	TRBJ2-5	-	TRBD2	CASSAEGAGGGETQYF	TGTGCCAGCAGCGCCGAAGGAGCGGGGGGTGGAGAGACCCAGTACTTC
TRBV6-2/TRBV6-3	TRBJ2-1	-	TRBD2	CASSFYSGSSYNEQFF	TGTGCCAGCAGTTTCTATAGCGGGAGTTCCTACAATGAGCAGTTCTTC
TRBV7-6	TRBJ1-1	-	-	CASSLREMNTEAFF	TGTGCCAGCAGCTTACGGGAGATGAACACTGAAGCTTTCTTT
TRBV6-5	TRBJ1-1	-	-	CASSRVGTEAFF	TGTGCCAGCAGCCGGGTTGGCACTGAAGCTTTCTTT
TRBV19	TRBJ2-7	-	-	CASNPKGAVYEQYF	TGTGCCAGTAACCCGAAGGGAGCAGTCTACGAGCAGTACTTC
TRBV7-9	TRBJ2-1	-	TRBD1	CASRPGQGKSYNEQFF	TGTGCCAGCAGACCCGGACAGGGGAAATCCTACAATGAGCAGTTCTTC
TRBV7-8	TRBJ1-4	-	-	CASSPHRQGVGEKLFF	TGTGCCAGCAGCCCCCACCGGCAGGGTGTAGGTGAAAAACTGTTTTTT
TRBV13	TRBJ2-1	-	TRBD2	CASSFLTSGTYNEQFF	TGTGCCAGCAGCTTCCTGACTAGCGGGACCTACAATGAGCAGTTCTTC
TRBV9	TRBJ1-5	-	-	CASSVGGGAGQPQHF	TGTGCCAGCAGCGTAGGGGGGGGCGCGGGTCAGCCCCAGCATTTT
TRBV5-1	TRBJ2-1	once	-	CASSLPKYNEQFF	TGCGCCAGCAGCTTACCCAAGTACAATGAGCAGTTCTTC
TRBV4-2	TRBJ2-7	-	-	CASSQESPGTVAYEQYF	TGTGCCAGCAGCCAAGAGTCGCCCGGGACGGTGGCCTACGAGCAGTACTTC
TRBV2	TRBJ1-2	-	TRBD1	CASSEATGGYGYTF	TGTGCCAGCAGTGAAGCGACAGGGGGTTATGGCTACACCTTC
TRBV15	TRBJ2-7	-	-	CATSRQLAYEQYF	TGTGCCACCAGCCGTCAACTAGCTTACGAGCAGTACTTC
TRBV2	TRBJ1-2	-	-	CASQNTSPKGYTF	TGTGCCAGCCAAAACACCTCCCCTAAGGGCTACACCTTC
TRBV19	TRBJ2-4	-	-	CASSIGTGNSAKNIQYF	TGTGCCAGTAGTATAGGAACAGGGAACTCAGCCAAAAACATTCAGTACTTC
TRBV7-9	TRBJ2-7	-	-	CASSLPRQGAYEQYF	TGTGCCAGCAGCTTACCCCGCCAAGGGGCTTACGAGCAGTACTTC
TRBV27	TRBJ2-3	once	-	CASSFGLADTQYF	TGTGCCAGCAGTTTCGGACTGGCAGATACGCAGTATTTT
TRBV7-9	TRBJ2-1	-	-	CASSLGTGQFF	TGTGCCAGCAGTTTGGGCACCGGACAGTTCTTC
TRBV6-1	TRBJ2-5	-	-	CASSEPPGTGKETQYF	TGTGCCAGCAGTGAGCCCCCCGGGACTGGAAAAGAGACCCAGTACTTC
TRBV18	TRBJ2-5	few	TRBD1	CASSPGQGGETQYF	TGTGCCAGCTCACCAGGACAGGGAGGAGAGACCCAGTACTTC
TRBV20-1	TRBJ1-1	-	-	CSARGPGPEAFF	TGCAGTGCTAGAGGTCCAGGCCCTGAAGCTTTCTTT
TRBV29-1	TRBJ2-1	-	-	CSVLWTHTTYNEQFF	TGCAGCGTTCTCTGGACCCACACTACCTACAATGAGCAGTTCTTC
TRBV19	TRBJ2-5	-	TRBD1	CASSTGGGTQYF	TGTGCCAGCTCCACAGGGGGAGGGACCCAGTACTTC
TRBV25-1	TRBJ2-3	-	-	CASSEYSVYSDTQYF	TGTGCCAGCAGTGAATATAGTGTGTATTCAGATACGCAGTATTTT
TRBV7-8	TRBJ2-1	few	TRBD2	CASSLGLAGGPYNEQFF	TGTGCCAGCAGCTTAGGACTAGCGGGGGGGCCATACAATGAGCAGTTCTTC
TRBV27	TRBJ2-7	-	-	CASSLTESSYEQYF	TGTGCCAGCAGTTTGACAGAAAGCTCCTACGAGCAGTACTTC
TRBV6-4	TRBJ2-3	-	TRBD2	CASSGLAGDSTDTQFF	TGTGCCAGCAGTGGACTAGCGGGGGACTCCACAGATACGCAGTTTTTT
TRBV30	TRBJ1-4	-	-	CAWKWGAGLGEKLFF	TGTGCCTGGAAGTGGGGAGCAGGATTGGGTGAAAAACTGTTTTTT
TRBV28	TRBJ1-2	-	TRBD1	CASSRTGGHGYTF	TGTGCCAGCAGTCGCACAGGGGGCCATGGCTACACCTTC
TRBV7-3	TRBJ2-2	once	-	CASSMTRGGGELFF	TGTGCCAGCAGCATGACGCGTGGGGGCGGGGAGCTGTTTTTT
TRBV19	TRBJ1-1	once	-	CAGHRDEAFF	TGTGCAGGCCACCGCGACGAAGCTTTCTTT
TRBV5-1	TRBJ2-7	-	TRBD2	CASSLAPFERGGYIEQYF	TGCGCCAGCAGCTTGGCCCCCTTCGAGCGGGGCGGCTACATCGAGCAGTACTTC
TRBV13	TRBJ1-2	once	TRBD1	CASSLGQGAIYGYTF	TGTGCCAGCAGCCTAGGACAGGGGGCCATCTATGGCTACACCTTC
TRBV2	TRBJ2-2	-	-	CATQTGWNTGELFF	TGTGCCACCCAGACAGGCTGGAACACCGGGGAGCTGTTTTTT
TRBV5-6	TRBJ2-7	-	-	CASSRVGAGPYEQYF	TGTGCCAGCAGCCGTGTGGGGGCAGGGCCCTACGAGCAGTACTTC
TRBV29-1	TRBJ2-1	-	-	CSIMEVVGQFF	TGCAGCATCATGGAGGTAGTCGGGCAGTTCTTC
TRBV20-1	TRBJ2-7	-	TRBD1	CSATSPYRGDLYEQYF	TGCAGTGCTACCTCGCCTTACAGGGGAGACCTCTACGAGCAGTACTTC
TRBV20-1	TRBJ2-7	-	TRBD2	CSASKLAGGLTLLEQYF	TGCAGTGCTAGTAAACTAGCGGGGGGACTAACGCTCCTGGAGCAGTACTTC
TRBV11-2	TRBJ2-3	once	TRBD1	CASSFRAGGDTQYF	TGTGCCAGCAGCTTCCGGGCAGGGGGAGATACGCAGTATTTT
TRBV27	TRBJ2-7	-	TRBD1	CASSLLGTGLIEQYF	TGTGCCAGCAGTTTATTGGGGACAGGGCTTATCGAGCAGTACTTC